This record looks at one TCR beta chain sequence and its context. Its specificity is not known. Per sample, a minimum of 6 million PBMCs were isolated. This CDR3 comprises 15 residues. CDR1 is DFQATT and CDR2 is SNEGSKA in the germline V gene (reference sequence). J gave up 8 bases and V 5 bases, and 10 bases lay outside the gene matches. These data are taken from a study of blood T cells in healthy people across ages. Study results and limitations: The unknown donor CMV status may have confounded expanded clonotype changes.

Primers used in a second PCR of about 6 to 11 cycles were a sample-barcoded 5' primer and a J-beta primer mix. TCRdb re-analysed the 5' RACE reads in MiXCR, keeping a single row per CDR3 protein. The sample lists about 800,000 distinct CDR3 sequences, roughly 50% occurring once. This rearrangement joins TRBV20-1 to TRBJ2-2; TRBD2 agrees at 11 bases. This receptor was obtained from a man aged 25-45 years in good health. The sequencing sample was made of blood. DNA for the CDR3: TGCAGTGCTCCAGGACTAGCGGGCAATACGGGGGAGCTGTTTTTT. It translates to CSAPGLAGNTGELFF.